The next 29 T cell receptor beta chains were all read from a single sample in a study of human T cells and chemical hapten exposure. Noted time point: pre-sensitization, week 0. Regarding treatment: therapeutic diphenylcyclopropenone sensitization with weekly scalp DPC. One entry per CDR3 protein, called by TCRdb with MiXCR from the RACE reads. This table holds 85,000 to 90,000 distinct CDR3 sequences, 8% to 10% found once. The sample here was whole blood, taken in connection with sensitization to the hapten diphenylcyclopropenone (DPC). These receptors all come from a woman aged 35 to 49 with alopecia areata. Some clones in this sample may be carry-over from other donors' samples.

This clonotype occurred many times. The J gene is TRBJ1-5, the V gene TRBV4-1, with a tentative D call TRBD1 (5 bases). The V end was cut by 1 base, the J end by 6 bases, with 13 bases between. The CDR3 contains 15 residues. The V gene's germline CDR1 is MGHRA and CDR2 YSYEKL. The CDR3 loop is CASSQGGVGGQPQHF. DNA of the CDR3: TGCGCCAGCAGCCAAGGGGGTGTGGGGGGTCAGCCCCAGCATTTT.

Only a few counts were recorded for this clonotype. The chain carries TRBV6-5 and TRBJ2-7, with a weak D call TRBD2 (6 bases). The V gene lost 8 bases and the J gene lost 3 bases, with 14 bases spanning the gap. Germline-derived CDR1 and CDR2 are MNHEY and SVGAGI. The CDR3 is 13 amino acids. The CDR3 loop is CASGGTLRYEQYF. The CDR3 coding sequence is TGTGCCAGCGGGGGGACCCTACGCTACGAGCAGTACTTC.

The sample holds many counts of this clonotype. The J gene is TRBJ2-1, the V gene TRBV3-1; TRBD2 is a possible D gene (6 bases). Per germline, CDR1 LGHDT and CDR2 YNNKEL (reference sequence). CDR3 length equals 11 residues. V gave up 3 bases and J gave up 15 bases, with 12 bases separating them. The CDR3 sequence: CASSQGGTWFF. CDR3 sequence (DNA): TGTGCCAGCAGCCAGGGCGGGACTTGGTTCTTC.

The rearrangement uses TRBV6-2 or TRBV6-3 and TRBJ2-4, with 7 bases fitting TRBD2. This CDR3 region has 13 residues. J lost 4 bases, V lost 8 bases, and 5 bases had no gene match. In germline, CDR1 is MNHEY, CDR2 SVGEGT. CDR3 protein: CASGLAEKNIQYF. The CDR3 DNA reads as TGTGCCAGCGGCCTAGCGGAGAAAAACATTCAGTACTTC.

This clonotype was counted ten times or more. The V gene is TRBV5-1, the J gene TRBJ2-5, with D unclear. Trimming stripped 4 bases from V and 2 bases from J, with 9 bases between. Germline V gene sequence: CDR1 SGHRS, CDR2 YFSETQ. This CDR3 contains 13 residues. CDR3 sequence: CASSEPGQETQYF. The CDR3 DNA sequence: TGCGCCAGCAGCGAGCCCGGACAAGAGACCCAGTACTTC.

The J gene is TRBJ2-1, the V gene TRBV10-2, with 8 bases identical to TRBD2. Germline assignment: CDR1 WSHSY and CDR2 SAAADI. The J segment lost 8 bases and the V segment lost 8 bases, leaving 8 bases of the junction unmatched. CDR3 length: 13 amino acids. The DNA of the CDR3 is TGCGCCAGCGTCGGGGGGGGCAAGGATGAGCAGTTCTTC. It yields the protein CASVGGGKDEQFF.

Many counts were recorded for this clonotype. V usage is TRBV24-1 and J usage is TRBJ2-1; 9 nucleotides agree with TRBD2. The CDR3 length is 15 residues. From germline, CDR1 is KGHDR and CDR2 SFDVKD. V trimming: 3 bases; J trimming: 6 bases; junction bases outside the gene matches: 5. This CDR3 is CATSDPQRGVNEQFF. CDR3 nucleotide sequence: TGTGCCACCAGTGATCCCCAGCGGGGGGTCAATGAGCAGTTCTTC.

This chain uses TRBV28 with TRBJ2-3; 8 bases agree with TRBD2. Germline CDR1 MDHEN, CDR2 SYDVKM. The V and J ends lost 4 bases and 3 bases, in that order; junction bases with no gene match: 6. CDR3 length: 15 amino acids. Here the CDR3 reads CASSSGGTVTDTQYF. The CDR3 DNA reads TGTGCCAGCAGTTCGGGAGGGACTGTGACAGATACGCAGTATTTT. Variable domain in full (rest from reference TRBV28 and TRBJ2-3): DVKVTQSSRYLVKRTGEKVFLECVQDMDHENMFWYRQDPGLGLRLIYFSYDVKMKEKGDIPEGYSVSREKKERFSLILESASTNQTSMYLCASSSGGTVTDTQYFGPGTRLTVL.

This clonotype was detected only a few times. CDR3 sequence reads: CSAHNVGGAGNEQFF. CDR3 DNA sequence: TGCAGTGCCCATAATGTGGGGGGGGCAGGGAATGAGCAGTTCTTC. J is TRBJ2-1 and V is TRBV20-1; TRBD2 might be the D (7 bases). Germline CDR1 reads DFQATT; CDR2 reads SNEGSKA (reference sequence). V shed 6 bases and J shed 7 bases, with 22 bases lying between them. CDR3 length equals 15 residues.

This rearrangement joins TRBV21-1 to TRBJ2-5. TRBV21-1 is deemed a pseudogene. CDR3 length: 15 amino acids. This CDR3 is CASSKTRRGQETQYF. The CDR3 DNA sequence: TGTGCCAGCAGCAAAACGAGGAGAGGCCAAGAGACCCAGTACTTC.

This clonotype was seen ten or more times. The rearrangement joins TRBV20-1 to TRBJ1-1; D remains unclear. The V end was cut by 1 base, the J end by 4 bases, with 7 bases between. The V gene's germline CDR1 is DFQATT and CDR2 SNEGSKA (reference sequence). The CDR3 loop spans 12 amino acids. The CDR3 nucleotides read TGCAGTGCTAGAGTTCCAACCACTGAAGCTTTCTTT. Residues: CSARVPTTEAFF.

This clonotype was counted ten times or more. J is TRBJ1-1 and V is TRBV27; 8 bases match TRBD1. This CDR3 is built from 14 residues. The ends lost 7 bases at V and 4 bases at J; junction bases unmatched: 8. Per germline, CDR1 MNHEY and CDR2 SMNVEV (reference sequence). The CDR3: CASTERQGITEAFF. As DNA, the CDR3 is TGTGCCAGCACCGAACGACAGGGGATCACTGAAGCTTTCTTT.

The V call is TRBV7-2, the J call TRBJ2-7; D unclear. Germline assignment: CDR1 SGHTA and CDR2 FQGNSA. The CDR3 has 12 amino acids. V was trimmed by 0 bases and J by 2 bases, leaving 2 bases between them. For the CDR3, the DNA is TGTGCCAGCAGCTTAGCCCCCTACGAGCAGTACTTC. Its protein is CASSLAPYEQYF.

The genes are TRBV7-2 and TRBJ1-1; D is undetermined. Germline V gives CDR1 SGHTA, CDR2 FQGNSA. There are 14 residues in the CDR3. Trimming removed 0 bases at V and 1 base at J, with 6 bases between. This CDR3 reads CASSLAAENTEAFF. The CDR3, as DNA: TGTGCCAGCAGCTTAGCAGCAGAGAACACTGAAGCTTTCTTT. Full variable domain (outside the CDR3, taken from reference TRBV7-2 and TRBJ1-1): GAGVSQSPSNKVTEKGKDVELRCDPISGHTALYWYRQSLGQGLEFLIYFQGNSAPDKSGLPSDRFSAERTGGSVSTLTIQRTQQEDSAVYLCASSLAAENTEAFFGQGTRLTVV.

This clonotype was seen ten or more times. The CDR3 DNA sequence: TGTGCCAGTAGTATAATATTATCCAATCAGCCCCAGCATTTT. Translating it yields CASSIILSNQPQHF. The chain employs TRBV19 and TRBJ1-5; unclear D gene. This CDR3 is 14 amino acids long. Trimming left V 2 bases short and J 3 bases short, with 8 bases between. Germline CDR1 and CDR2: LNHDA and SQIVND (reference sequence).

This clonotype has more than one count but fewer than ten. V gene TRBV2 combines with J gene TRBJ1-1, with TRBD1 matching 7 bases. Germline CDR1 SNHLY, CDR2 FYNNEI. CDR3 length: 14 amino acids. Germline trimming cut 6 bases from V and 7 bases from J; bases unmatched to any gene: 11. CDR3 sequence reads: CASSPGTESIEAFF. The CDR3 DNA reads TGTGCCAGCAGCCCCGGGACAGAGAGTATTGAAGCTTTCTTT. The full variable domain, completed using reference TRBV2 and TRBJ1-1, is EPEVTQTPSHQVTQMGQEVILRCVPISNHLYFYWYRQILGQKVEFLVSFYNNEISEKSEIFDDQFSVERPDGSNFTLKIRSTKLEDSAMYFCASSPGTESIEAFFGQGTRLTVV.

This clonotype showed up many times. The V call is TRBV28, the J call TRBJ1-6; a possible D gene is TRBD1 (6 bases). V lost 6 bases and J 17 bases, leaving 14 bases between the germline ends. Looked up from germline, CDR1 is MDHEN and CDR2 is SYDVKM. The CDR3 consists of 11 residues. The CDR3 nucleotides are TGTGCCAGCAGGTGGGACACCGTGGTCCACTTT. This codes for CASRWDTVVHF.

This chain joins TRBV7-8 and TRBJ2-7, with 8 bases identical to TRBD1. Trimming at V came to 5 bases and at J to 4 bases, leaving 7 bases not matched to a gene. The germline V gene encodes CDR1 SGHVS and CDR2 FQNEAQ. The CDR3 extends over 14 amino acids. The CDR3 loop is CASSLQDRAYEQYF. The CDR3 DNA reads as TGTGCCAGCAGCCTCCAGGACAGGGCGTACGAGCAGTACTTC.

This chain connects TRBV7-8 to TRBJ1-4; no clear D. The CDR3 covers 14 residues. Looked up from germline, CDR1 is SGHVS and CDR2 is FQNEAQ. V lost 2 bases to trimming and J lost 4 bases, with 8 bases between them. CDR3 nucleotides: TGTGCCAGCAGCTTAATCACCATTAATGAAAAACTGTTTTTT. It translates to CASSLITINEKLFF.

This clonotype was recorded many times. The chain has TRBV7-2 and TRBJ2-7; 9 bases are shared with TRBD1. With 3 bases clipped from V and 4 bases from J, the junction kept 7 bases outside the gene matches. In germline, CDR1 is SGHTA, CDR2 FQGNSA. The CDR3 spans 15 residues. CDR3 region: CASSLAGTGYYEQYF. CDR3 DNA: TGTGCCAGCAGCTTGGCCGGGACAGGGTATTACGAGCAGTACTTC.

This clonotype was found many times. The rearrangement uses TRBV7-2 and TRBJ1-6, with no clear D. Per the germline V gene, CDR1 is SGHTA and CDR2 is FQGNSA. V lost 5 bases and J 7 bases, leaving 12 bases between the germline ends. This CDR3 is built from 14 residues. The CDR3 is CASSNQERNSPLHF. Here the CDR3 DNA reads TGTGCCAGCAGCAACCAGGAAAGGAATTCACCCCTCCACTTT.

This clonotype was picked up many times. The chain employs TRBV6-4 and TRBJ1-2; no reliable D call. The germline V gene encodes CDR1 MRHNA and CDR2 SNTAGT. With 4 bases removed from V and 0 bases from J, the gap between germline ends came to 9 bases. This CDR3 has 14 residues. CDR3 nucleotide sequence: TGTGCCAGCAGTGCTGGGATTGCTAACTATGGCTACACCTTC. Translation gives CASSAGIANYGYTF.

This clonotype was seen repeatedly, ten times or more. The chain is built from TRBV7-6 and TRBJ2-3; D gene ambiguous. Trimming removed 4 bases from V and 2 bases from J, with 4 bases in between. Germline-derived CDR1 and CDR2 are SGHVS and FNYEAQ. The CDR3 consists of 12 residues. The CDR3 is CASSYVTDTQYF. CDR3 bases: TGTGCCAGCAGCTACGTCACAGATACGCAGTATTTT.

This clonotype was detected ten times or more. The chain couples TRBV9 to TRBJ2-7; 8 nucleotides match TRBD2. Germline lookup yields CDR1 SGDLS and CDR2 YYNGEE. This CDR3 comprises 15 residues. The V and J ends lost 0 bases and 3 bases, in that order; junction bases with no gene match: 5. In DNA form, the CDR3 reads TGTGCCAGCAGCGTAGGGCCGGGGGGGATCTACGAGCAGTACTTC. Translation gives CASSVGPGGIYEQYF.

Worth noting for this clonotype: Likely a read error: the CDR3 ends without its conserved phenylalanine or tryptophan. V is TRBV6-5 and J is TRBJ2-7; no reliable D call. V lost 0 bases, J lost 0 bases, and 6 bases lay in between. Germline V CDR1 and CDR2: MNHEY, SVGAGI. CDR3 size: 14 residues. CDR3 residues: CASSYSGYSYEQYL. The CDR3 region has the DNA TGTGCCAGCAGTTACTCAGGGTACTCCTACGAGCAGTACTTG.

The rearrangement uses TRBV5-1 and TRBJ1-1; 10 nucleotides align to TRBD1. The V segment lost 3 bases and the J segment 1 base; nucleotides outside the gene matches: 3. The CDR3 runs to 15 residues. In germline, CDR1 is SGHRS, CDR2 YFSETQ. The CDR3 sequence is CASSWTGGENTEAFF. CDR3 in DNA: TGCGCCAGCAGCTGGACAGGGGGTGAGAACACTGAAGCTTTCTTT.

The V gene is TRBV21-1, the J gene TRBJ1-4; the DNA was not compared with TRBD1, the D call given in the table. TRBV21-1 represents a pseudogene. The CDR3 has 15 amino acids. The CDR3 coding sequence is TGTGCCAGCAGCAACGGAACAGGGGCGAGTGAAAAACTGTTTTTT. This translates into CASSNGTGASEKLFF.

This clonotype was seen ten or more times. The V gene is TRBV5-5, the J gene TRBJ2-7, with D perhaps matching TRBD1 (5 bases). Germline CDR1 reads SGHKS; CDR2 reads YYEKEE (reference sequence). The CDR3 is 11 residues long. Trimming shortened V by 3 bases and J by 12 bases, and 13 bases separated the two germline ends. CDR3 nucleotide sequence: TGTGCCAGCAGCTCCACAGGACCGGGGTACTTC. This gives the protein CASSSTGPGYF.

This clonotype was recorded many times. Written as DNA, the CDR3 is TGTGCCAGCAGTTACCGGGGTTTGCGGAACACTGAAGCTTTCTTT. It specifies CASSYRGLRNTEAFF. The J gene is TRBJ1-1, the V gene TRBV6-2 or TRBV6-3; no clear D gene. The CDR3 runs 15 residues. V shed 2 bases and J shed 1 base, with 11 bases lying between them. Germline V lookup: CDR1 MNHEY, CDR2 SVGEGT.